This is a list of T cell receptor beta chains from one sample in a study of T-cell reconstitution after alpha-beta-depleted transplantation in children. TCRdb re-called the PCR reads with MiXCR, one entry per CDR3 protein. The sample includes around 94,000 distinct CDR3 sequences, around 6% seen only once; the top ten take 5.5% to 6.5%. The sample in question was PBMCs, mostly from graft donor cells, obtained 60 days after TCRalphabeta/CD19-depleted stem cell transplant. The source is a female patient younger than 10 who had a stem cell transplant for Fanconi anemia, so the T cells may come from the graft donor. Both conserved end residues are trimmed from each CDR3. The order of the fields is V gene, CDR3 protein.

>TRBV10-3
AISTEGGNTIY
>TRBV7-9
ASSLAGPVVMNTEAF
>TRBV20-1
SATEPSGRAREQY
>TRBV29-1
SVTLGYNEQF
>TRBV3-1
ASSPGGGSTDTQY
>TRBV15
ATSRDLRNIQY
>TRBV4-2
ASSHPTSSEQF
>TRBV12-3/TRBV12-4
ASSLGETGGEYEQF
>TRBV12-3/TRBV12-4
ASTPVGGLTSAF
>TRBV12-3/TRBV12-4
ASGGGSLFSEQF
>TRBV5-1
ASSQFPGQGLGETQY
>TRBV28
ASSPPRDRDSNQPQH
>TRBV7-8
ASSFGGGVGTDTQY
>TRBV27
ASSATGMIYEQY
>TRBV10-3
AITNRDNYGYT
>TRBV5-4
ASSPITSGKETQY
>TRBV20-1
SASTRGGLRETQY
>TRBV5-4
ASSSTPTGLSKNIQY
>TRBV30
AWKGQGWTEAF
>TRBV28
ASSLRPWDRTH
>TRBV7-3
ASSFSANRNEQF
>TRBV12-3/TRBV12-4
ASSRTGENTGELF
>TRBV20-1
SAKGRRGLEETQY
>TRBV28
ASSFPQGLSPNQPQH
>TRBV20-1
SAREGGGGELF
>TRBV4-1
ASSLVGAGDTQY